The clone carrying this T cell receptor beta chain was seen a few times. At one of its ends the junction is not consistent with the germline gene, which may arise from a read error. TCRbeta libraries were built with three rounds of nested PCR, modified from ARM-PCR. TCRdb re-analysed the multiplex PCR reads in MiXCR, keeping a single row per CDR3 protein. The sample includes roughly 200,000 distinct CDR3 sequences, around 71% seen only once; the top ten take around 27%. This sample is part of a study of tumor and adjacent non-tumor tissue in lung cancer. CDR3 length: 11 residues. This sample's RNA came from whole unsorted tissue.

Sequencing input: lung tumor tissue. This rearrangement joins TRBV12-3 or TRBV12-4 to TRBJ2-3; no definite D call. This TCR came from a man aged 55 to 70 with non-small cell lung cancer. The CDR3, as DNA: TGTACCAGCAGTTTAACCGGTGCGCAGTATTTT. As protein: CTSSLTGAQYF.